The source of this T cell receptor beta chain is a study of blood T cell repertoires in COVID-19. Turning to the study itself: PBMCs, B-cell-depleted T cells, or T cells provided the cDNA or gDNA that made up the material.

The V gene end was trimmed by 4 bases and the J gene end by 3 bases; junction bases not matched to a gene: 4. Germline loops: CDR1 MDHEN, CDR2 SYDVKM. The CDR3 has 15 amino acids. Sequencing used immunoSEQ multiplex PCR; TCRdb keeps in-frame clones, though not all of them. This table has about 33,000 clones, roughly nine tenths appearing once. The sample consisted of peripheral blood. The V call is TRBV28, the J call TRBJ1-2; 11 positions match TRBD1. This receptor was taken from a woman aged 80 or over with active or convalescent COVID-19. The CDR3 DNA reads TGTGCCAGCAGTTCGCAGGGACAGGGGGACTATGGCTACACCTTC. Translation gives CASSSQGQGDYGYTF.